The subject of this entry is one T cell receptor beta chain. The study ran its PCR with 60 Vbeta and 13 Jbeta primers. The protocol was immunoSEQ multiplex PCR, while the TCRdb copy is restricted to in-frame clones and leaves out a portion. The listing contains some 200,000 clones. CDR3 length equals 13 residues. Germline CDR1 and CDR2: PRHDT and FYEKMQ (reference sequence). Trimming cost V 10 bases and J 6 bases, with 18 bases left between them. This specimen comes from a study of cytomegalovirus exposure and HLA in healthy donors. The clonotype originates from a man aged 25-45 years in good health and CMV-seronegative. Sequenced sample: PBMCs. This rearrangement joins TRBV13 to TRBJ1-2; D is ambiguous. The CDR3 sequence is CATTTRGSDGYTF. CDR3 nucleotides: TGTGCCACGACAACACGAGGGTCGGATGGCTACACCTTC.